This entry lists 30 T cell receptor beta chains sequenced from one sample in a study of T cell responses to AZD1222 COVID-19 vaccine. The method was immunoSEQ multiplex PCR; TCRdb's version includes in-frame clones alone and lacks a portion of them. This table holds approximately 180,000 clones, 85% to 90% found once. The input for sequencing was peripheral blood, taken 28 days after the second dose of the MenACWY control vaccine. These receptor sequences come from an adult who received the MenACWY meningococcal vaccine as a control.

The chain joins TRBV18 to TRBJ2-1; 7 nucleotides align to TRBD2. The J segment lost 3 bases and the V segment lost 2 bases, leaving 4 bases of the junction unmatched. Germline CDR1 reads KGHSH; CDR2 reads LQKENI. The length of the CDR3 is 15 residues. CDR3: CASSPIERGYNEQFF. CDR3 coding DNA: TGTGCCAGCTCACCAATTGAGCGGGGCTACAATGAGCAGTTCTTC.

The chain has TRBV7-2 and TRBJ2-7; TRBD2 might be the D (6 bases). CDR1 and CDR2 from the germline V gene are SGHTA and FQGNSA. The CDR3 length is 14 residues. Trimming removed 3 bases from V and 1 base from J, with 10 bases in between. This CDR3 is CASSFQGGSYEQYF. The CDR3 DNA reads as TGTGCCAGCAGCTTTCAGGGAGGATCCTACGAGCAGTACTTC.

The genes are TRBV6-6 and TRBJ1-2; D is unclear. V dropped 0 bases and J dropped 10 bases, with 9 bases sitting between them. The CDR3 totals 12 residues. CDR1 MNHNY and CDR2 SVGAGI come from the germline V gene (reference sequence). This CDR3 reads CASSYSSGNYTF. CDR3 nucleotide sequence: TGTGCCAGCAGTTACTCGAGTGGGAACTACACCTTC.

The chain couples TRBV21-1 to TRBJ1-5; the DNA was not used to check the table's D call, TRBD1. TRBV21-1 is shown as a pseudogene. The CDR3 loop spans 15 amino acids. As DNA, the CDR3 is TGTGCCAGCAGCCGGACAGGGGATGGCAATCAGCCCCAGCATTTT. This encodes CASSRTGDGNQPQHF.

CDR3 sequence reads: CASKGAQETQYF. In nucleotides, the CDR3 is TGTGCCAGCAAAGGTGCCCAAGAGACCCAGTACTTC. The rearrangement links TRBV28 to TRBJ2-5, with D unresolved. The CDR3 totals 12 residues. The V and J ends lost 7 bases and 1 base respectively, with 7 bases between them. Germline V gene lookup returns CDR1 MDHEN and CDR2 SYDVKM. The full variable domain, with the rest looked up from reference TRBV28 and TRBJ2-5, is DVKVTQSSRYLVKRTGEKVFLECVQDMDHENMFWYRQDPGLGLRLIYFSYDVKMKEKGDIPEGYSVSREKKERFSLILESASTNQTSMYLCASKGAQETQYFGPGTRLLVL.

The chain couples TRBV10-3 to TRBJ1-1, with D uncertain. Germline loops: CDR1 ENHRY, CDR2 SYGVKD. Trimming removed 2 bases at V and 3 bases at J, with 10 bases between. CDR3 length equals 14 residues. This chain's CDR3 is CAISEVGRDTEAFF. In DNA, the CDR3 is TGTGCCATCAGTGAGGTGGGGAGGGACACTGAAGCTTTCTTT.

This chain joins TRBV10-1 and TRBJ2-2, with 15 bases that match TRBD2. The CDR3 spans 16 residues. Trimming removed 5 bases from V and 5 bases from J; junction bases left unmatched: 3. CDR1 and CDR2 (germline): WNHNN, SYGVQD (reference sequence). CDR3 sequence (DNA): TGCGCCAGCAGTCGAGGACTAGCGGGAGGGACCGGGGAGCTGTTTTTT. Translation gives CASSRGLAGGTGELFF.

V and J are TRBV5-1 and TRBJ2-2; TRBD2 matches at 9 bases. The germline V gene encodes CDR1 SGHRS and CDR2 YFSETQ. V gave up 3 bases and J gave up 4 bases; unmatched junction bases: 10. The CDR3 covers 17 residues. CDR3 protein: CASSSGEAGGLTGELFF. CDR3 in DNA: TGCGCCAGCAGCTCCGGGGAAGCGGGAGGCCTCACCGGGGAGCTGTTTTTT.

V and J are TRBV11-2 and TRBJ2-1, with 7 bases fitting TRBD1. V was pared by 6 bases and J by 0 bases, with 11 bases of the junction left unmatched. The CDR3 contains 17 residues. The germline V gene has CDR1 SGHAT and CDR2 FQNNGV. The CDR3 DNA follows: TGTGCCAGCAGTTGGGGGACAGTACCTGGCTCCTACAATGAGCAGTTCTTC. Translation gives CASSWGTVPGSYNEQFF.

The chain links TRBV28 to TRBJ1-2, with D uncertain. The ends were cut back, 3 bases at V and 11 bases at J, with 19 bases in the middle. CDR1 and CDR2 (germline): MDHEN, SYDVKM. There are 14 residues in the CDR3. The DNA for the CDR3 is TGTGCCAGCAGTTTCTGGTCCAAGAACGCTGGTTACACCTTC. Protein sequence: CASSFWSKNAGYTF.

V is TRBV2 and J is TRBJ1-2, with 9 bases lining up with TRBD1. Germline-derived CDR1 and CDR2 are SNHLY and FYNNEI. Trimming cost V 6 bases and J 4 bases; bases outside gene matches: 3. The CDR3 is 13 residues long. The chain's CDR3 is CASRRGQGYGYTF. The CDR3 DNA reads TGTGCCAGCAGGAGGGGACAGGGCTATGGCTACACCTTC.

V and J are TRBV7-9 and TRBJ2-4; 12 nucleotides match TRBD2. This CDR3 is 14 amino acids long. J lost 6 bases, V lost 5 bases, and 2 bases had no gene match. Germline V gives CDR1 SEHNR, CDR2 FQNEAQ (reference sequence). CDR3 sequence: CASSALAGGNIQYF. In DNA, the CDR3 is TGTGCCAGCAGCGCACTAGCGGGAGGAAACATTCAGTACTTC.

The chain links TRBV27 to TRBJ1-6; D is unresolved. This CDR3 contains 17 residues. CDR1 is MNHEY, CDR2 SMNVEV, per germline (reference sequence). The V end was cut by 3 bases, the J end by 1 base, with 13 bases between. CDR3 amino acids: CASSLGITRSYNSPLHF. In DNA form, the CDR3 reads TGTGCCAGCAGTTTGGGTATAACCAGATCCTATAATTCACCCCTCCACTTT.

The chain links TRBV28 to TRBJ1-6; no clear D gene. Trimming removed 5 bases from V and 13 bases from J, with 21 bases in between. There are 15 residues in the CDR3. CDR1 MDHEN and CDR2 SYDVKM come from the germline V gene. CDR3 region: CASSTPPLAHHPLHF. CDR3 in DNA: TGTGCCAGCAGTACCCCCCCCCTGGCACACCACCCCCTCCACTTT.

The rearrangement uses TRBV2 and TRBJ2-7; possible D gene TRBD2, 6 bases. Per germline, CDR1 SNHLY and CDR2 FYNNEI. V was trimmed by 6 bases and J by 5 bases, leaving 8 bases between them. This CDR3 has 11 residues. CDR3 sequence reads: CASSWRDEQYF. The CDR3 coding sequence is TGTGCCAGCAGCTGGAGGGACGAGCAGTACTTC. The whole variable domain, filled in from reference TRBV2 and TRBJ2-7, reads EPEVTQTPSHQVTQMGQEVILRCVPISNHLYFYWYRQILGQKVEFLVSFYNNEISEKSEIFDDQFSVERPDGSNFTLKIRSTKLEDSAMYFCASSWRDEQYFGPGTRLTVT.

V is TRBV6-5 and J is TRBJ2-7, with D perhaps TRBD2 (6 bases). The V end was cut by 6 bases, the J end by 3 bases, with 15 bases between. The CDR3 covers 14 residues. CDR1 is MNHEY, CDR2 SVGAGI, per germline. The CDR3 DNA is TGTGCCAGCAGATCACCCGGGACTGGCTACGAGCAGTACTTC. It is translated as CASRSPGTGYEQYF.

The chain couples TRBV9 to TRBJ2-2, with D possibly being TRBD2 (6 bases). Germline loops: CDR1 SGDLS, CDR2 YYNGEE. This CDR3 is 16 amino acids long. The V end lost 4 bases, the J end lost 4 bases, and 17 bases lay between the germline ends. CDR3 nucleotide sequence: TGTGCCAGCAGCTTAGCGGTCGGAGACGGCACCGGGGAGCTGTTTTTT. Amino acids: CASSLAVGDGTGELFF.

The chain combines TRBV28 with TRBJ2-1; D is ambiguous. Germline lookup yields CDR1 MDHEN and CDR2 SYDVKM. CDR3 length: 14 residues. The V and J ends lost 4 bases and 4 bases respectively, with 11 bases between them. The CDR3 reads CASSSPGSYNEQFF. The CDR3 DNA reads as TGTGCCAGCAGTTCTCCGGGCAGTTACAATGAGCAGTTCTTC.

The chain carries TRBV7-9 and TRBJ1-3; 8 bases fit TRBD1. With 9 bases clipped from V and 0 bases from J, the junction kept 10 bases outside the gene matches. The V gene's germline CDR1 is SEHNR and CDR2 FQNEAQ (reference sequence). This CDR3 region has 16 residues. CDR3 nucleotides: TGTGCCAGTTTACACAGGGGGGGCGTCTCTGGAAACACCATATATTTT. It codes for CASLHRGGVSGNTIYF.

The rearrangement links TRBV6-2 or TRBV6-3 to TRBJ1-5; D might be TRBD1 (6 bases). CDR1 is MNHEY and CDR2 is SVGEGT in the germline V gene. CDR3 length: 14 amino acids. V lost 6 bases to trimming and J lost 7 bases, with 16 bases between them. The chain's CDR3 is CASSPDSLRQPQHF. For the CDR3, the DNA is TGTGCCAGCAGCCCGGACAGCCTTAGGCAGCCCCAGCATTTT.

The gene calls are TRBV6-2 or TRBV6-3 and TRBJ1-2; no clear D gene. Deletions cut 2 bases from V and 2 bases from J, with 0 bases between. CDR1 and CDR2 from the germline V gene are MNHEY and SVGEGT. CDR3 length: 11 amino acids. CDR3 DNA: TGTGCCAGCAGTTACAACTATGGCTACACCTTC. Its protein is CASSYNYGYTF.

J is TRBJ2-5 and V is TRBV6-5; no clear D gene. Germline loops: CDR1 MNHEY, CDR2 SVGAGI. The CDR3 totals 12 residues. V shed 8 bases and J shed 2 bases, with 9 bases lying between them. This CDR3 is CASGIPQETQYF. The CDR3, as DNA: TGTGCCAGCGGTATTCCACAAGAGACCCAGTACTTC.

A single count supports this clone. The chain employs TRBV7-9 and TRBJ2-3, with 7 bases aligning to TRBD2. Germline V gene lookup returns CDR1 SEHNR and CDR2 FQNEAQ (reference sequence). J was trimmed by 6 bases and V by 7 bases; bases with no gene match: 13. The CDR3 extends over 15 amino acids. The chain's CDR3 is CASIPRSREGDTQYF. The CDR3 DNA sequence: TGTGCCAGCATCCCTAGGAGCAGGGAGGGGGATACGCAGTATTTT.

The rearrangement uses TRBV6-4 and TRBJ2-3; 8 bases are shared with TRBD1. Germline lookup yields CDR1 MRHNA and CDR2 SNTAGT. CDR3 size: 12 residues. J gave up 9 bases and V 2 bases, and 1 base lay outside the gene matches. Here the CDR3 reads CASSDRQGTQYF. The CDR3, as DNA: TGTGCCAGCAGTGACCGACAGGGGACGCAGTATTTT.

The gene calls are TRBV10-3 and TRBJ2-5, with D perhaps TRBD1 (5 bases). CDR1 and CDR2 from the germline V gene are ENHRY and SYGVKD. Trimming cost V 3 bases and J 5 bases, with 13 bases left between them. The CDR3 contains 14 residues. CDR3 in amino acids: CAISDSTAGETQYF. The CDR3 nucleotides are TGTGCCATCAGTGACTCGACAGCTGGGGAGACCCAGTACTTC.

V gene TRBV5-4 combines with J gene TRBJ2-1; 14 nucleotides align to TRBD2. Germline CDR1 and CDR2: SGHNT and YYREEE (reference sequence). CDR3 length: 17 amino acids. Germline trimming cut 4 bases from V and 7 bases from J; bases unmatched to any gene: 10. The CDR3 nucleotides read TGTGCCAGCAGCCTTCCCGGACTAGCGGGAGGATCAAATGAGCAGTTCTTC. Protein: CASSLPGLAGGSNEQFF.

The chain uses TRBV27 and TRBJ1-3; D is undetermined. There are 13 residues in the CDR3. Trimming removed 5 bases from V and 0 bases from J, with 5 bases in between. CDR1 is MNHEY, CDR2 SMNVEV, per germline (reference sequence). This CDR3 reads CASSPNSGNTIYF. CDR3 bases: TGTGCCAGCAGTCCCAACTCTGGAAACACCATATATTTT.

The chain joins TRBV5-6 to TRBJ1-1; D call uncertain. The CDR3 extends over 11 amino acids. Trimming removed 1 base at V and 10 bases at J, with 8 bases between. Germline CDR1 SGHDT, CDR2 YYEEEE. The DNA of the CDR3 is TGTGCCAGCAGCTTGACGGGGAGAGCTTTCTTT. This encodes CASSLTGRAFF.

J is TRBJ1-2 and V is TRBV12-3 or TRBV12-4, with 8 bases fitting TRBD1. V lost 5 bases and J lost 8; bases outside the gene matches: 7. The CDR3 extends over 13 amino acids. CDR3 nucleotide sequence: TGTGCCAGCAGTGCTCAGGGGGCCTGGGGCTACACCTTC. As protein: CASSAQGAWGYTF.

CDR3: CASALGGRSYEQYF. The CDR3 nucleotides read TGTGCCAGTGCGCTGGGCGGGAGATCCTACGAGCAGTACTTC. The V gene is TRBV9, the J gene TRBJ2-7, with TRBD2 matching 7 bases. V was pared by 8 bases and J by 1 base, with 9 bases of the junction left unmatched. The V gene's germline CDR1 is SGDLS and CDR2 YYNGEE. CDR3 length: 14 amino acids.